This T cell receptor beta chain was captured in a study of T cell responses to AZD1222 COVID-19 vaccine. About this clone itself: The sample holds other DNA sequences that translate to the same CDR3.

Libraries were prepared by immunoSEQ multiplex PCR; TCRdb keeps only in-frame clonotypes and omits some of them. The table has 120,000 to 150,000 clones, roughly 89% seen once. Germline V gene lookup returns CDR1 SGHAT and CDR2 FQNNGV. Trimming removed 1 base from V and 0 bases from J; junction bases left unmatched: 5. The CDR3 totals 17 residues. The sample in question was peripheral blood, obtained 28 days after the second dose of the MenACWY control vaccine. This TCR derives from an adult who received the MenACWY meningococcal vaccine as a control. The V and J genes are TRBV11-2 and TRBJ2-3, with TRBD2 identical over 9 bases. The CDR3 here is CASSLAIAGASTDTQYF. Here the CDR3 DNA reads TGTGCCAGCAGCTTAGCCATAGCGGGAGCAAGCACAGATACGCAGTATTTT. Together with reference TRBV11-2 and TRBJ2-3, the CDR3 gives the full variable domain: EAGVAQSPRYKIIEKRQSVAFWCNPISGHATLYWYQQILGQGPKLLIQFQNNGVVDDSQLPKDRFSAERLKGVDSTLKIQPAKLEDSAVYLCASSLAIAGASTDTQYFGPGTRLTVL.